These 12 T cell receptor beta chains were sequenced from one sample in a study of CD8 T cells in Susac syndrome. Reverse transcription of 0.5 to 1 ug RNA was performed with random hexamers. TCRdb analysed the immunoSEQ multiplex PCR reads with MiXCR anew, one entry per CDR3 protein. The sample shows about 130,000 distinct CDR3 sequences, over 90% of them seen only once. Sequenced input: CD8+ T cells from PBMCs. These receptors came from a human donor with multiple sclerosis.

The V call is TRBV6-6, the J call TRBJ1-1; D ambiguous. V was trimmed by 2 bases and J by 6 bases, leaving 7 bases between them. Germline loops: CDR1 MNHNY, CDR2 SVGAGI (reference sequence). This CDR3 spans 12 amino acids. CDR3 residues: CASSYGVSEAFF. CDR3 nucleotide sequence: TGTGCCAGCAGTTACGGGGTCTCTGAAGCTTTCTTT.

The chain couples TRBV19 to TRBJ1-1; D gene ambiguous. The CDR3 runs 15 residues. Germline V gives CDR1 LNHDA, CDR2 SQIVND (reference sequence). Trimming removed 7 bases at V and 0 bases at J, with 15 bases between. The CDR3 bases are TGTGCCAGTACCTCTCGACGTCAGGTGAACACTGAAGCTTTCTTT. Its protein is CASTSRRQVNTEAFF.

The J gene is TRBJ2-1, the V gene TRBV7-6; possibly TRBD2 for D (7 bases). The CDR3 contains 14 residues. The V gene lost 3 bases and the J gene lost 2 bases, with 8 bases spanning the gap. Germline lookup yields CDR1 SGHVS and CDR2 FNYEAQ. For the CDR3, the DNA is TGTGCCAGCAGCTTCGGGGGGCCCTACAATGAGCAGTTCTTC. Translating gives CASSFGGPYNEQFF.

The chain employs TRBV5-1 and TRBJ2-7; 8 nucleotides agree with TRBD1. Trimming cost V 3 bases and J 4 bases; bases outside gene matches: 9. Germline loops: CDR1 SGHRS, CDR2 YFSETQ. CDR3 size: 15 residues. The DNA of the CDR3 is TGCGCCAGCAGCTCAATCCGGGACAGGCTGTACGAGCAGTACTTC. Translated: CASSSIRDRLYEQYF.

The chain carries TRBV28 and TRBJ2-4, with a tentative D call TRBD2 (5 bases). Trimming removed 6 bases at V and 3 bases at J, with 18 bases between. Germline CDR1 reads MDHEN; CDR2 reads SYDVKM. The CDR3 covers 16 residues. The CDR3 sequence is CASRPPWGEGKNIQYF. The CDR3 coding sequence is TGTGCCAGCAGACCCCCGTGGGGTGAGGGCAAAAACATTCAGTACTTC.

This chain connects TRBV4-1 to TRBJ2-1; 9 bases agree with TRBD1. Trimming removed 4 bases from V and 10 bases from J; junction bases left unmatched: 11. This CDR3 contains 15 residues. CDR1 is MGHRA, CDR2 YSYEKL, per germline. The DNA for the CDR3 is TGCGCCAGCAGCCGACAGGGGGACGGCGGCGTAGAGCAGTTCTTC. Translation: CASSRQGDGGVEQFF.

V is TRBV19 and J is TRBJ1-3; D not resolved. The CDR3 has 16 amino acids. The germline gives CDR1 LNHDA, CDR2 SQIVND (reference sequence). The V end lost 0 bases, the J end lost 4 bases, and 13 bases lay between the germline ends. This CDR3 is CASSIDPGGRGNTIYF. The CDR3 DNA is TGTGCCAGTAGTATAGATCCCGGCGGTAGAGGAAACACCATATATTTT.

J is TRBJ2-6 and V is TRBV15, with 8 bases lining up with TRBD1. The length of the CDR3 is 19 residues. The V segment lost 0 bases and the J segment 1 base; nucleotides outside the gene matches: 8. CDR1 and CDR2 (germline): LNHNV, YYDKDF (reference sequence). CDR3 amino acids: CATSRDLMQGASGANVLTF. CDR3 coding DNA: TGTGCCACCAGCAGAGATCTCATGCAGGGGGCTTCTGGGGCCAACGTCCTGACTTTC.

The V and J genes are TRBV2 and TRBJ2-7, with 12 bases matching TRBD2. Looked up from germline, CDR1 is SNHLY and CDR2 is FYNNEI. This CDR3 has 18 residues. V lost 8 bases to trimming and J lost 0 bases; unmatched junction nucleotides: 14. CDR3 amino acids: CASWGGLAGLKSSYEQYV. CDR3 nucleotide sequence: TGTGCCAGCTGGGGGGGACTAGCGGGCCTAAAGAGCTCCTACGAGCAGTACGTC.

This clonotype was seen just once. The chain combines TRBV5-1 with TRBJ1-1; D gene uncertain. V gave up 3 bases and J gave up 6 bases, with 12 bases separating them. Germline V CDR1 and CDR2: SGHRS, YFSETQ. The CDR3 totals 13 residues. The CDR3 region is CASSYSGPAEAFF. For the CDR3, the DNA is TGCGCCAGCAGCTACTCAGGTCCTGCTGAAGCTTTCTTT.

The genes are TRBV10-3 and TRBJ2-7; D unclear. CDR1 ENHRY and CDR2 SYGVKD come from the germline V gene. V lost 0 bases and J lost 3, with 6 bases in between. This CDR3 is built from 13 residues. The CDR3 protein is CAISESYVYEQYF. DNA for the CDR3: TGTGCCATCAGTGAGTCGTATGTCTACGAGCAGTACTTC.

J is TRBJ2-5 and V is TRBV11-2; D gene unclear. The CDR3 is 14 amino acids. Germline V CDR1 and CDR2: SGHAT, FQNNGV. V was clipped by 8 bases and J by 5 bases, with 18 bases between them. The chain's CDR3 is CASSGSPGWETQYF. The CDR3 DNA reads as TGTGCCAGCTCCGGCTCTCCGGGCTGGGAGACCCAGTACTTC.